These 21 T cell receptor beta chains were sequenced from one sample in a study of T-cell memory formation after mild COVID-19. MiXCR, run by TCRdb on the 5' RACE reads, gives a single entry per CDR3 protein. The table shows a few hundred thousand distinct CDR3 sequences, with about 16% occurring only once. The sequencing sample was made of PBMCs or a T cell subset sorted from them (not recorded which). The source is a man aged 18 to 30 who had mild COVID-19 (a few samples of this study predate the infection). Cell type and time point are not known.

This clonotype was detected a few times. The rearrangement joins TRBV9 to TRBJ1-2; D remains ambiguous. From germline, CDR1 is SGDLS and CDR2 YYNGEE. The CDR3 contains 13 residues. The germline V and J ends were trimmed by 0 bases and 4 bases, with 7 bases remaining between them. The CDR3 DNA follows: TGTGCCAGCAGCGTAGGAGGAGCCTATGGCTACACCTTC. Translation: CASSVGGAYGYTF.

The chain couples TRBV6-6 to TRBJ2-2; 7 nucleotides match TRBD1. The CDR3 totals 14 residues. J was trimmed by 6 bases and V by 5 bases; bases with no gene match: 6. Germline V gene data show CDR1 as MNHNY and CDR2 as SVGAGI (reference sequence). CDR3 sequence: CASSHQGVAGELFF. CDR3 coding DNA: TGTGCCAGCAGTCACCAGGGGGTGGCCGGGGAGCTGTTTTTT.

This clonotype came up a few times. The V call is TRBV5-1, the J call TRBJ2-5; no definite D call. The CDR3 spans 13 residues. CDR1 and CDR2 from the germline V gene are SGHRS and YFSETQ. Trimming took off 4 bases at V and 4 bases at J, with 11 bases between the two ends. CDR3 sequence: CASSPGNRETQYF. In DNA form, the CDR3 reads TGCGCCAGCAGCCCAGGAAATCGAGAGACCCAGTACTTC.

This clonotype was observed many times. The chain recombines TRBV6-4 with TRBJ2-3; the D is unclear. The CDR3 contains 13 residues. Germline values: CDR1 MRHNA, CDR2 SNTAGT. The V end lost 3 bases, the J end lost 0 bases, and 4 bases lay between the germline ends. The CDR3 region is CASSEGSTDTQYF. CDR3 DNA: TGTGCCAGCAGTGAGGGGAGCACAGATACGCAGTATTTT.

This clonotype has only a few counts. This chain connects TRBV20-1 to TRBJ2-7; D may be TRBD1 (6 bases). CDR3 size: 13 residues. Trimming pared 3 bases from V and 2 bases from J, leaving 11 bases between. Germline CDR1 and CDR2: DFQATT and SNEGSKA (reference sequence). The CDR3 DNA reads TGCAGTGCTAGCAGGGGCGTAACCTACGAGCAGTACTTC. It codes for CSASRGVTYEQYF.

The chain couples TRBV11-1 to TRBJ1-1; 8 bases agree with TRBD1. Losses at the gene ends were 8 bases for V and 6 bases for J; bases not matched to a gene: 8. The V gene's germline CDR1 is SGHAT and CDR2 FQDESV (reference sequence). The CDR3 has 13 amino acids. CDR3 amino acids: CASSQGVGAEAFF. CDR3 coding DNA: TGTGCCAGCTCACAGGGGGTAGGTGCTGAAGCTTTCTTT.

The chain has TRBV3-1 and TRBJ2-4, with a weak D call TRBD2 (5 bases). The CDR3 spans 15 residues. V lost 4 bases, J lost 8 bases, and 18 bases lay in between. The V gene's germline CDR1 is LGHDT and CDR2 YNNKEL (reference sequence). As DNA, the CDR3 is TGTGCCAGCAGCCCGGTCTCGGCGACGAGGGACATTCAGTACTTC. Translated, it gives CASSPVSATRDIQYF.

V and J are TRBV7-9 and TRBJ2-6, with D uncertain. V was trimmed by 1 base and J by 0 bases, leaving 7 bases between them. The CDR3 runs 16 residues. Germline loops: CDR1 SEHNR, CDR2 FQNEAQ (reference sequence). CDR3 nucleotide sequence: TGTGCCAGCAGCTTAGAACAATTCTCTGGGGCCAACGTCCTGACTTTC. Encoded protein: CASSLEQFSGANVLTF.

The V and J genes are TRBV7-6 and TRBJ2-7; D may match TRBD1 or TRBD2 (5 bases each). The length of the CDR3 is 15 residues. The V and J ends lost 5 bases and 1 base respectively, with 15 bases between them. Germline V gives CDR1 SGHVS, CDR2 FNYEAQ. For the CDR3, the DNA is TGTGCCAGCAGCCTTCTTGTGGGACGGTCCTACGAGCAGTACTTC. Protein: CASSLLVGRSYEQYF.

This chain links TRBV6-1 with TRBJ2-7; 8 nucleotides agree with TRBD1. V lost 10 bases and J lost 5; bases outside the gene matches: 4. The length of the CDR3 is 11 residues. Germline CDR1 reads MNHNS; CDR2 reads SASEGT. The CDR3 spells CATYRGDEQYV. CDR3 nucleotides: TGTGCCACCTACAGGGGGGACGAGCAGTACGTC.

This clonotype occurred once. The chain couples TRBV12-3 or TRBV12-4 to TRBJ2-1, with 10 bases that match TRBD1. V lost 5 bases, J lost 6 bases, and 7 bases stayed unmatched. The CDR3 runs to 15 residues. CDR3 sequence reads: CASSPLGQGSNEQFF. The CDR3 DNA follows: TGTGCCAGCAGTCCCCTGGGACAGGGGAGCAATGAGCAGTTCTTC.

The rearrangement links TRBV6-1 to TRBJ1-4; D remains ambiguous. Germline loops: CDR1 MNHNS, CDR2 SASEGT. Trimming pared 1 base from V and 5 bases from J, leaving 8 bases between. The length of the CDR3 is 14 residues. The CDR3 sequence: CASSEVKRNEKLFF. For the CDR3, the DNA is TGTGCCAGCAGTGAAGTTAAGCGAAATGAAAAACTGTTTTTT.

This clonotype was counted between two and nine times. The gene calls are TRBV7-8 and TRBJ2-5, with TRBD2 matching over 11 bases. This CDR3 is 16 amino acids long. Losses at the gene ends were 2 bases for V and 1 base for J; bases not matched to a gene: 3. Germline V gene lookup returns CDR1 SGHVS and CDR2 FQNEAQ. CDR3 in amino acids: CASSLSLAGGQETQYF. The CDR3 DNA follows: TGTGCCAGCAGCTTATCTCTAGCGGGGGGCCAAGAGACCCAGTACTTC. Using reference TRBV7-8 and TRBJ2-5 for the parts outside the CDR3, the full variable domain is GAGVSQSPRYKVAKRGQDVALRCDPISGHVSLFWYQQALGQGPEFLTYFQNEAQLDKSGLPSDRFFAERPEGSVSTLKIQRTQQEDSAVYLCASSLSLAGGQETQYFGPGTRLLVL.

This chain joins TRBV6-5 and TRBJ2-2; 9 bases line up with TRBD1. V gave up 2 bases and J gave up 5 bases; unmatched junction bases: 6. Looked up from germline, CDR1 is MNHEY and CDR2 is SVGAGI. The CDR3 has 16 amino acids. CDR3 DNA sequence: TGTGCCAGCAGTTACCTAGGGACAGGGAGAACCGGGGAGCTGTTTTTT. This sequence encodes CASSYLGTGRTGELFF.

This clonotype occurred many times. The DNA of the CDR3 is TGTGCCAGCAGCCAAGCGGGGGGGGTCGCGGAGACCCAGTACTTC. Amino acids: CASSQAGGVAETQYF. The chain recombines TRBV4-2 with TRBJ2-5, with 8 nucleotides matching TRBD2. The CDR3 runs 15 residues. V shed 1 base and J 5 bases; nucleotides not matched to a gene: 6. Germline loops: CDR1 LGHNA, CDR2 YNFKEQ.

There are a few counts of this clonotype. This rearrangement joins TRBV7-9 to TRBJ1-2; TRBD1 is a possible D gene (5 bases). Germline loops: CDR1 SEHNR, CDR2 FQNEAQ (reference sequence). The V end lost 8 bases, the J end lost 7 bases, and 23 bases lay between the germline ends. The CDR3 totals 15 residues. CDR3 in DNA: TGTGCCAGCGAATCCGGAGGGGCGACGTTATCTGGCTACACCTTC. It is translated as CASESGGATLSGYTF.

The chain links TRBV29-1 to TRBJ2-7, with 8 positions matching TRBD2. The CDR3 extends over 14 amino acids. Unmatched junction bases numbered 10, after V lost 7 bases and J lost 2 bases. CDR1 is SQVTM and CDR2 is ANQGSEA in the germline V gene. The CDR3 region is CSGHSGIAPYEQYV. The CDR3 DNA is TGCAGCGGGCATAGCGGGATCGCCCCCTACGAGCAGTACGTC.

This clonotype was seen many times. The rearrangement uses TRBV5-6 and TRBJ2-3; perhaps TRBD2 as D (6 bases). Trimming stripped 0 bases from V and 6 bases from J, with 14 bases between. This CDR3 is built from 15 residues. Germline V gene lookup returns CDR1 SGHDT and CDR2 YYEEEE. The DNA of the CDR3 is TGTGCCAGCAGCTTGGGGTCAGGGAGGTGGGATACGCAGTATTTT. Translation: CASSLGSGRWDTQYF. The full variable domain, with the rest looked up from reference TRBV5-6 and TRBJ2-3, is DAGVTQSPTHLIKTRGQQVTLRCSPKSGHDTVSWYQQALGQGPQFIFQYYEEEERQRGNFPDRFSGHQFPNYSSELNVNALLLGDSALYLCASSLGSGRWDTQYFGPGTRLTVL.

V gene TRBV11-2 combines with J gene TRBJ1-6; D not resolved. V lost 7 bases and J 7 bases, leaving 14 bases between the germline ends. The CDR3 extends over 14 amino acids. CDR1 is SGHAT, CDR2 FQNNGV, per germline. The DNA for the CDR3 is TGTGCCAGCACCCTAGGGTACAGAAATTCACCCCTCCACTTT. It codes for CASTLGYRNSPLHF.

The CDR3 DNA reads TGTGCCAGCAGCTTCGGTTACAGGGATTCACCCCTCCACTTT. Its translation: CASSFGYRDSPLHF. This chain links TRBV5-6 with TRBJ1-6; D may be TRBD1 (6 bases). The V end was cut by 2 bases, the J end by 8 bases, with 11 bases between. This CDR3 has 14 amino acids. Germline V gene lookup returns CDR1 SGHDT and CDR2 YYEEEE.

This clonotype was observed a few times. The CDR3 loop is CASSLSGRLYEQYV. Written as DNA, the CDR3 is TGTGCCAGCAGCTTATCCGGACGGCTCTACGAGCAGTACGTC. The rearrangement joins TRBV7-9 to TRBJ2-7; unclear D gene. Trimming left V 2 bases short and J 3 bases short, with 11 bases between. CDR1 is SEHNR and CDR2 is FQNEAQ in the germline V gene (reference sequence). This CDR3 is built from 14 residues.